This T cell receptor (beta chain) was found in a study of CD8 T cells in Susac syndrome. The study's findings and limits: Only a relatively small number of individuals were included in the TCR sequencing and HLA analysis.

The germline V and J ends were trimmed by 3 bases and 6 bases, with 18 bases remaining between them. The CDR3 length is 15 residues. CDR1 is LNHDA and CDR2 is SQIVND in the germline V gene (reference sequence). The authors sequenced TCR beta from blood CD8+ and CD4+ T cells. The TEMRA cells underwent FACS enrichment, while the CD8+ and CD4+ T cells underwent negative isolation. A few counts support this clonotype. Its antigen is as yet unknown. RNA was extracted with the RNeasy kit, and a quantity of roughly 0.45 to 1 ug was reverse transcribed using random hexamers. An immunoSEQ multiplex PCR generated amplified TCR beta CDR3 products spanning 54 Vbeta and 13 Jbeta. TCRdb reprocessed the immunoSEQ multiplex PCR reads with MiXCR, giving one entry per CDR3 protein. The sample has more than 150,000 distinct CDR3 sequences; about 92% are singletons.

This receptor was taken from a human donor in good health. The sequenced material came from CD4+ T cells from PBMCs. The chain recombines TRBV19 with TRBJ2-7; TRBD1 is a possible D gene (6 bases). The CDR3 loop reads CASSIRGQRISEQYF. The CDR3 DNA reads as TGTGCCAGTAGTATCCGCGGACAGCGGATCAGCGAGCAGTACTTC.